The TCR beta chain described here comes from a study of T cells in Graves' hyperthyroidism and ophthalmopathy. For the study at large: The initial diagnosis was the point when peripheral blood was collected, ahead of any treatment.

This clonotype was observed many times. TCR beta CDR3 region amplification was performed from RNA transcripts. The primer set for the first-round RT-PCR of the TCR CDR3 was HTBI. TCRdb passed the multiplex PCR reads through MiXCR, listing each CDR3 protein once. This table has about 350,000 distinct CDR3 sequences, 15% to 20% appearing once. There are 16 residues in the CDR3. In germline, CDR1 is KGHDR, CDR2 SFDVKD. V was pared by 1 base and J by 0 bases, with 6 bases between. Sequencing was performed on blood. The TCR was taken from a woman aged 40 to 55 with Graves' ophthalmopathy. The chain combines TRBV24-1 with TRBJ2-6; D call uncertain. Here the CDR3 reads CATSDFHGSGANVLTF. The CDR3 region has the DNA TGTGCCACCAGTGATTTTCACGGCTCTGGGGCCAACGTCCTGACTTTC.